This T cell receptor (beta chain) was identified during a study of blood T cell repertoires in COVID-19. Authors' data handling: Scientists estimated how many nucleated cells there were by amplifying reference gene primers. Method: immunoSEQ multiplex PCR; TCRdb's copy keeps in-frame clones and lacks some. V and J calls and clone size are copied from that table; D and trimming were computed from the DNA. The repertoire holds roughly 200,000 clones, with approximately 90% as singletons. The J segment lost 4 bases and the V segment lost 4 bases, leaving 13 bases of the junction unmatched. The germline gives CDR1 KGHSH, CDR2 LQKENI. The CDR3 loop spans 17 amino acids. This clone was counted a few times.

What was sequenced was peripheral blood. The TCR originated in a woman in her 40s who had recovered from COVID-19. The chain links TRBV18 to TRBJ2-5; 9 positions match TRBD1. CDR3 loop: CASSRERPGQGGETQYF. The DNA of the CDR3 is TGTGCCAGCTCACGTGAACGACCGGGACAGGGAGGAGAGACCCAGTACTTC.